This passage covers 13 T cell receptor beta chains from one sample sequenced in a study of blood T cell repertoires in COVID-19. The table came from immunoSEQ multiplex PCR; TCRdb's copy has only in-frame clones and leaves some out. Of under 250,000 clones listed, about nine tenths were seen once; the top ten hold under 7.5%. Specimen: peripheral blood. All receptors come from a man between 60 and 70 years old who had recovered from COVID-19.

This clone was recorded a few times. The V and J genes are TRBV28 and TRBJ1-1; a possible D gene is TRBD1 (5 bases). V gave up 6 bases and J gave up 2 bases, with 13 bases separating them. Per the germline V gene, CDR1 is MDHEN and CDR2 is SYDVKM. The length of the CDR3 is 14 residues. This CDR3 reads CASRLGAGNTEAFF. The CDR3 region has the DNA TGTGCCAGCAGGTTAGGGGCAGGTAACACTGAAGCTTTCTTT.

This sequence joins TRBV20-1 and TRBJ2-6, with D tentatively TRBD2 (6 bases). The germline CDR1 and CDR2 sequences are DFQATT and SNEGSKA (reference sequence). This CDR3 has 14 amino acids. The germline V and J ends were trimmed by 3 bases and 2 bases, with 8 bases remaining between them. CDR3 coding DNA: TGCAGTGCTAGTTCGGGGGCTGGGGCCAACGTCCTGACTTTC. Amino acid sequence: CSASSGAGANVLTF.

The V gene is TRBV19, the J gene TRBJ1-1, with D tentatively TRBD1 (6 bases). The germline gives CDR1 LNHDA, CDR2 SQIVND (reference sequence). This CDR3 comprises 13 residues. The V gene lost 10 bases and the J gene lost 4 bases, with 16 bases spanning the gap. The CDR3 spells CAIMTGRGTEAFF. CDR3 DNA sequence: TGTGCCATCATGACAGGTAGAGGCACTGAAGCTTTCTTT.

The chain links TRBV19 to TRBJ1-4; tentatively, D is TRBD1 (5 bases). Trimming took 1 base from V and 1 from J, leaving 10 bases between them. Germline V gene lookup returns CDR1 LNHDA and CDR2 SQIVND (reference sequence). The CDR3 length is 16 residues. The CDR3 protein is CASSIAGRQTNEKLFF. As DNA, the CDR3 is TGTGCCAGTAGTATAGCAGGGCGTCAAACTAATGAAAAACTGTTTTTT.

V is TRBV15 and J is TRBJ2-5, with TRBD1 matching 9 bases. The CDR3 contains 18 residues. Germline V gene lookup returns CDR1 LNHNV and CDR2 YYDKDF (reference sequence). V lost 4 bases to trimming and J lost 1 base; unmatched junction nucleotides: 13. The CDR3 loop is CATSTDLNRDRAQETQYF. The CDR3 DNA follows: TGTGCCACCAGCACAGACCTGAACCGGGACAGGGCCCAAGAGACCCAGTACTTC.

The chain combines TRBV27 with TRBJ2-4; TRBD1 matches 9 bases. V lost 6 bases, J lost 6 bases, and 15 bases stayed unmatched. Per germline, CDR1 MNHEY and CDR2 SMNVEV (reference sequence). The CDR3 covers 17 residues. The CDR3 coding sequence is TGTGCCAGCAGGTCCGGGACAGGGCGCGTTGGAGGAAACATTCAGTACTTC. Translating gives CASRSGTGRVGGNIQYF.

V is TRBV9 and J is TRBJ1-5; D is perhaps TRBD1 (5 bases). V lost 4 bases to trimming and J lost 7 bases, with 15 bases between them. CDR3 size: 14 residues. Germline loops: CDR1 SGDLS, CDR2 YYNGEE. Here the CDR3 reads CASSPTGGVQPQHF. CDR3 nucleotides: TGTGCCAGCAGCCCCACCGGGGGAGTGCAGCCCCAGCATTTT.

The V and J genes are TRBV21-1 and TRBJ1-2; the table's D call TRBD1 went unverified against the DNA. TRBV21-1 is given as a pseudogene. There are 13 residues in the CDR3. This chain's CDR3 is CASSKCRGNGYTF. The CDR3 coding sequence is TGTGCCAGCAGCAAATGCAGGGGAAATGGCTACACCTTC.

The V gene is TRBV12-5, the J gene TRBJ1-1; the D gene is possibly TRBD1 (5 bases). The V gene's germline CDR1 is LGHNT and CDR2 FRNRAP. V lost 3 bases and J lost 5, with 13 bases in between. CDR3 length equals 14 residues. CDR3 amino acids: CASGFGGGITEAFF. CDR3 sequence (DNA): TGTGCTAGTGGTTTCGGCGGGGGAATTACTGAAGCTTTCTTT.

The J gene is TRBJ1-2, the V gene TRBV7-2, with 9 bases fitting TRBD1. The V gene end was trimmed by 5 bases and the J gene end by 4 bases; junction bases not matched to a gene: 8. The CDR3 covers 15 residues. CDR1 is SGHTA and CDR2 is FQGNSA in the germline V gene. CDR3 bases: TGTGCCAGCAGCCATACAGGGGGCGAGGGCTATGGCTACACCTTC. Its protein is CASSHTGGEGYGYTF.

This CDR3 is CAIGDRDPGELFF. As DNA, the CDR3 is TGTGCCATCGGCGACAGGGACCCCGGGGAGCTGTTTTTT. The rearrangement joins TRBV10-3 to TRBJ2-2, with 7 nucleotides matching TRBD1. The V gene end was trimmed by 8 bases and the J gene end by 6 bases; junction bases not matched to a gene: 6. CDR3 length equals 13 residues. Germline V CDR1 and CDR2: ENHRY, SYGVKD.

The V gene is TRBV10-3, the J gene TRBJ2-1; TRBD2 aligns across 12 bases. CDR3 length: 12 amino acids. CDR1 and CDR2 (germline): ENHRY, SYGVKD. V dropped 6 bases and J dropped 12; count of bases not matched to a gene: 3. The CDR3 here is CAISLAGGRQFF. CDR3 sequence (DNA): TGTGCCATCAGCCTAGCGGGGGGGCGGCAGTTCTTC.

The chain links TRBV7-3 to TRBJ2-7; 8 bases are shared with TRBD2. Germline V gene sequence: CDR1 SGHTA, CDR2 FQGTGA. The CDR3 length is 18 residues. With V trimmed by 1 base and J by 4 bases, 15 bases remained unmatched. CDR3 bases: TGTGCCAGCAGCTTAAACGGTCTGGGGGCGAGCGGGAGATACGAGCAGTACTTC. This sequence encodes CASSLNGLGASGRYEQYF. The entire variable domain, with the rest obtained from reference TRBV7-3 and TRBJ2-7, is as follows: GAGVSQTPSNKVTEKGKYVELRCDPISGHTALYWYRQSLGQGPEFLIYFQGTGAADDSGLPNDRFFAVRPEGSVSTLKIQRTERGDSAVYLCASSLNGLGASGRYEQYFGPGTRLTVT.